This TCR beta chain was recovered during a study of PD-L1 blockade in urothelial cancer. Study information: About 85% of the roughly 30 patients comprised males who had bladder-origin urothelial cancer. Blood analysis was done at 3 weeks (second dose) and 6 weeks after treatment began.

The time point: pretreatment peripheral blood. The CDR3 runs 18 residues. The germline V and J ends were trimmed by 6 bases and 0 bases, with 18 bases remaining between them. Germline lookup yields CDR1 MGHDK and CDR2 SYGVNS. This clone was observed once. Assay: immunoSEQ multiplex PCR; the TCRdb copy retains only in-frame clones and omits some. The profile shows 70,000 to 80,000 clones, just under 85% of them singletons. V is TRBV25-1 and J is TRBJ2-6; tentatively, D is TRBD2 (6 bases). The receptor's source is a man between 35 and 55 years old with urothelial cancer. The material was PBMCs, obtained around atezolizumab (anti-PD-L1) treatment. The chain's CDR3 is CASRISGLPASGANVLTF. For the CDR3, the DNA is TGTGCCAGCAGGATCTCGGGACTTCCAGCCTCTGGGGCCAACGTCCTGACTTTC.